The source of this T cell receptor (beta chain) is a study of cytomegalovirus exposure and HLA in healthy donors. Unrecorded immune exposures were likely, despite nominal health at sampling. After removal of 0 bases from V and 2 bases from J, the junction contained 6 bases not matched to a gene. This CDR3 is 16 amino acids long. Germline lookup yields CDR1 SGHRS and CDR2 YFSETQ. The PCR employed 60 Vbeta primers together with 13 Jbeta primers. In the study's own analysis: Around 10 million of the roughly 80 million unique TCR beta chains counted in a later analysis were shared. Only in-frame clones appear in the TCRdb table, and some are missing; sequencing was by immunoSEQ multiplex PCR. That table gives V, J and clone size, and the DNA gave D and trimming. This sample has about 130,000 clones, with 80% found just once.

The chain employs TRBV5-1 and TRBJ1-2, with 8 nucleotides matching TRBD1. This TCR was recovered from a man between 25 and 39 years old in good health and CMV-seronegative. The sample comprised PBMCs. The CDR3 DNA sequence: TGCGCCAGCAGCTTGGGACAGGGGATTGGGAACTATGGCTACACCTTC. It encodes CASSLGQGIGNYGYTF.